This T cell receptor (beta chain) was recovered during a study of technical replicates of blood from a few donors. Germline assignment: CDR1 SNHLY and CDR2 FYNNEI. The V end was cut by 3 bases, the J end by 4 bases, with 9 bases between. This CDR3 has 13 amino acids. TCRdb keeps only in-frame clones here, not all; method: immunoSEQ multiplex PCR. The data contain tens of thousands of clones, around 94% of them singletons. This clonotype was obtained from a human donor in good health. Sequencing was performed on T cells isolated from PBMCs. The chain uses TRBV2 and TRBJ2-5, with D uncertain. The CDR3 loop reads CASSESRRETQYF. In DNA, the CDR3 is TGTGCCAGCAGTGAGTCTAGACGAGAGACCCAGTACTTC.